The source of this T cell receptor beta chain is a study of T cells in Graves' hyperthyroidism and ophthalmopathy. From RNA transcripts, TCR beta CDR3 regions were amplified. The HTBI primer set was used in a first-round RT-PCR of the TCR CDR3. TCRdb recomputed calls from the multiplex PCR reads with MiXCR, one row per CDR3 protein. The sample records approximately 400,000 distinct CDR3 sequences, 15% to 18% being singletons. This clonotype has just a few counts. This CDR3 comprises 15 residues. The V gene lost 5 bases and the J gene lost 1 base, with 11 bases spanning the gap. Germline values: CDR1 KGHSH, CDR2 LQKENI. Exclusions: uncontrolled infection, other autoimmune disease, pregnancy, lactation.

The sequencing sample was made of blood. The genes are TRBV18 and TRBJ2-2; D possibly corresponds to TRBD1 (6 bases). The receptor was isolated from a woman younger than 35 with Graves' hyperthyroidism that later progressed to Graves' ophthalmopathy. CDR3 bases: TGTGCCAGCTCAACCCAGACAGGGAACACCGGGGAGCTGTTTTTT. Protein product: CASSTQTGNTGELFF.